Below, 19 T cell receptor beta chains from the same sample are listed, as sequenced in a study of CD8+ T cells in alopecia areata. Cells from pooled cutaneous lymph nodes were sorted by CD4, CD8alpha, NKG2D, NKG2ACE and other markers. Reverse transcription of extracted RNA yielded cDNA, which provided the sequencing template. The protocol was immunoSEQ multiplex PCR, while the TCRdb copy is restricted to in-frame clones and leaves out a portion. The sample shows approximately 280,000 clones, none of them appearing just once. Sequenced sample: CD4+ T cells sorted from a lymph node. These receptors originate from a C3H/HeJ mouse with alopecia areata. The MHC haplotype of this mouse line is H2-k.

Notes on this clone: Genes here carry mouse names. Read coverage stops 4 residues before the CDR3 terminus; the germline J gene supplies the remainder. V and J are TRBV1 and TRBJ1-2, with D perhaps matching TRBD1 (6 bases). This CDR3 is 15 amino acids long. Trimming removed 0 bases from V and 1 base from J, with 9 bases in between. Germline V gene sequence: CDR1 NSQYPW, CDR2 LRSPGD (reference sequence). CDR3 amino acids: CTCSADARGNSDYTF. CDR3 DNA (partial): TGCACCTGCAGTGCAGATGCCAGGGGAAACTCC.

For this clone: Each gene name is a mouse one. The sequenced fragment ends 4 residues before the CDR3 boundary, so the rest is inferred from the germline J gene. This rearrangement joins TRBV1 to TRBJ1-1, with a weak D call TRBD1 (5 bases). This CDR3 is 13 amino acids long. Trimming pared 4 bases from V and 2 bases from J, leaving 8 bases between. Germline V gene lookup returns CDR1 NSQYPW and CDR2 LRSPGD (reference sequence). The sequenced part of the CDR3 DNA is TGCACCTGCAGTGGGACACCTAACACA. The encoded protein is CTCSGTPNT. In full, the CDR3 is CTCSGTPNTEVFF. Full variable domain (outside the CDR3, taken from reference TRBV1 and TRBJ1-1): VTLLEQNPRWRLVPRGQAVNLRCILKNSQYPWMSWYQQDLQKQLQWLFTLRSPGDKEVKSLPGADYLATRVTDTELRLQVANMSQGRTLYCTCSGTPNTEVFFGKGTRLTVV.

This clone has ten or more counts. Each gene name is a mouse one. The read ends 4 residues shy of where the CDR3 ends; the end is completed using the germline J gene. Other DNA sequences in the sample encode the same CDR3. The rearrangement uses TRBV1 and TRBJ1-1, with TRBD1 as a possible D gene (5 bases). The CDR3 has 12 residues. Germline V gene sequence: CDR1 NSQYPW, CDR2 LRSPGD (reference sequence). CDR3 loop: CTCSAGGREVFF. Partial CDR3 DNA: TGCACCTGCAGTGCAGGGGGCCGA.

This clone was counted between two and nine times. Gene names follow the mouse nomenclature. The sequenced fragment ends 4 residues before the CDR3 boundary, so the rest is inferred from the germline J gene. The genes are TRBV5 and TRBJ2-5; D is ambiguous. Looked up from germline, CDR1 is LGHNA and CDR2 is YNLKQL (reference sequence). The CDR3 runs to 15 residues. V was cut by 0 bases and J by 0 bases, with 7 bases left in between. Incomplete CDR3 DNA: TGTGCCAGCAGCCAAGATAGCAGTAACCAAGAC. Translated, it gives CASSQDSSNQD. The CDR3 reads in full as CASSQDSSNQDTQYF.

With regard to this clone: Germline and genes: mouse. The read ends 4 residues shy of where the CDR3 ends; the end is completed using the germline J gene. The chain carries TRBV1 and TRBJ2-5; tentative D call: TRBD1 (6 bases). This CDR3 has 14 residues. The germline gives CDR1 NSQYPW, CDR2 LRSPGD (reference sequence). Trimming took 6 bases from V and 0 from J, leaving 10 bases between them. CDR3 amino acids: CTCRGTPNQDTQYF. CDR3 DNA (partial): TGCACCTGCAGAGGGACACCAAACCAAGAC.

For this clone: The genes and germline here are from mouse. The sequence runs out 4 residues before the end of the CDR3; the remainder is reconstructed from the germline J gene. J is TRBJ2-2 and V is TRBV19, with 12 nucleotides matching TRBD2. The length of the CDR3 is 17 residues. With V trimmed by 6 bases and J by 2 bases, 8 bases remained unmatched. Looked up from germline, CDR1 is FNHDT and CDR2 is SITEND (reference sequence). The CDR3 here is CASTPGLGGWNTGQLYF. Incomplete CDR3 DNA: TGTGCCAGCACCCCGGGACTGGGGGGCTGGAACACCGGG.

This clone was observed a handful of times. Gene and germline names: mouse. Sequencing ends 4 residues short of the CDR3 end; the germline J gene provides the rest. This chain connects TRBV13-1 to TRBJ2-1, with 7 bases fitting TRBD1. Germline CDR1 and CDR2: NSHNY and SYGAGN. V was pared by 1 base and J by 3 bases, with 4 bases of the junction left unmatched. CDR3 size: 15 residues. CDR3: CASSDTAGGYAEQFF. The DNA read from the CDR3 is TGTGCCAGCAGTGATACCGCAGGGGGCTATGCT.

Remarks on this clone: With a much larger clone just one base away, this may be a read error. Genes and germline come from the mouse. The read stops 4 residues short of the end of the CDR3; the missing end is completed from the germline J gene. This same CDR3 is encoded by further DNA sequences in the sample. This chain links TRBV19 with TRBJ2-7, with D possibly being TRBD1 (5 bases). Between the trimmed V and J ends, which lost 5 bases and 0 bases, there was a span of 6 bases. Germline V lookup: CDR1 FNHDT, CDR2 SITEND (reference sequence). The CDR3 is 12 residues long. CDR3 region: CASRDSSYEQYF. CDR3 DNA, as far as it was read: TGTGCCAGCAGAGACAGCTCCTAT.

The table lists this clone with a few counts. Gene and germline names: mouse. The read ends 4 residues early relative to the CDR3; the germline J gene fills the gap. The chain employs TRBV31 and TRBJ1-2, with 7 bases aligning to TRBD1. V dropped 4 bases and J dropped 0; count of bases not matched to a gene: 5. The CDR3 sequence is 14 residues long. The germline V gene encodes CDR1 GKSSPN and CDR2 SITVG. CDR3 residues: CAWNLQGANSDYTF. Partial CDR3 DNA: TGTGCCTGGAACCTTCAGGGGGCAAACTCC.

For this clone: Gene names and germline refer to mouse. Read sequence stops 4 residues before the CDR3 end, and the germline J gene provides the missing end. Other DNA sequences within the sample encode an identical CDR3. This sequence joins TRBV5 and TRBJ2-1, with 9 bases fitting TRBD2. Trimming took 4 bases from V and 4 from J; bases not matched to a gene: 2. Germline-derived CDR1 and CDR2 are LGHNA and YNLKQL (reference sequence). This CDR3 is 14 amino acids long. The CDR3 DNA, read in part, is TGTGCCAGCAGCCCTACTGGGGGGTATGCT. Translation gives CASSPTGGYA. The complete CDR3 protein is CASSPTGGYAEQFF.

This clone was seen more than once but under ten times. These gene names are mouse names. Read sequence stops 3 residues before the CDR3 end, and the germline J gene provides the missing end. The chain combines TRBV29 with TRBJ1-6; D gene ambiguous. TRBJ1-6 is an ORF, with its function uncertain. CDR3 length: 10 residues. V was clipped by 5 bases and J by 9 bases, with 2 bases between them. The germline V gene has CDR1 MSHET and CDR2 SYDVDS. The CDR3 DNA, read in part, is TGTGCTAGCAGTCTTTCGCCC. Encoded protein: CASSLSP. In full, the CDR3 reads CASSLSPLYF.

Worth noting for this clone: The gene symbols are mouse symbols. The read is 4 residues too short to cover the CDR3 end, so that end is filled in from the germline J gene. The V call is TRBV1, the J call TRBJ2-4; 9 nucleotides match TRBD2. Germline-derived CDR1 and CDR2 are NSQYPW and LRSPGD (reference sequence). This CDR3 has 13 amino acids. This chain's CDR3 is CTCSGDWENTLYF. CDR3 DNA (partial): TGCACCTGCAGTGGGGACTGGGAAAAC.

This clone has a handful of counts. The genes are named according to mouse. The CDR3 is cut off 4 residues early in the read; its end comes from the germline J gene. The chain is built from TRBV13-3 and TRBJ2-1, with D hard to call. The germline CDR1 and CDR2 sequences are NNHDY and SYVADS. With 1 base removed from V and 6 bases from J, the gap between germline ends came to 8 bases. CDR3 length: 13 amino acids. The sequenced part of the CDR3 DNA is TGTGCCAGCAGTGATCCTCCCCTTGCT. Translation: CASSDPPLA. The full-length CDR3 reads as CASSDPPLAEQFF.

A few counts support this clone. Gene names and germline match the mouse. The read terminates 4 residues before the CDR3 end, so the remaining end is supplied by the germline J gene. The genes are TRBV19 and TRBJ1-2; D perhaps matches TRBD1 (6 bases). This CDR3 is 13 amino acids long. Trimming removed 4 bases from V and 1 base from J, with 8 bases in between. Germline V CDR1 and CDR2: FNHDT, SITEND (reference sequence). The CDR3 DNA, read in part, is TGTGCCAGCAGTCTGGGACAAAACTCC. It codes for CASSLGQNS. The whole CDR3 sequence reads CASSLGQNSDYTF.

Only a few counts were recorded for this clone. Germline and genes here are mouse. The CDR3 protein is CAWSLGGTGIAETLYF. Incomplete CDR3 DNA: TGTGCCTGGAGTCTAGGGGGGACAGGGATTGCAGAA. V gene TRBV31 combines with J gene TRBJ2-3; TRBD1 matches 9 bases. From the germline J gene comes the end of the CDR3, since the read stops 4 residues before it. The CDR3 extends over 16 amino acids. Per germline, CDR1 GKSSPN and CDR2 SITVG. V shed 0 bases and J 2 bases; nucleotides not matched to a gene: 6.

This clone was detected a few times. Gene names and germline refer to mouse. The sequence runs out 4 residues before the end of the CDR3; the remainder is reconstructed from the germline J gene. The J gene is TRBJ2-5, the V gene TRBV19; no clear D. With 7 bases removed from V and 2 bases from J, the gap between germline ends came to 11 bases. CDR3 length: 13 amino acids. Germline values: CDR1 FNHDT, CDR2 SITEND (reference sequence). The sequenced CDR3 bases are TGTGCCAGCCAGGAAGGGTTCCAAGAC. It codes for CASQEGFQD. The entire CDR3 reads CASQEGFQDTQYF.

This clone was detected only a few times. Gene names are mouse gene names. The sequenced fragment ends 4 residues before the CDR3 boundary, so the rest is inferred from the germline J gene. This sample includes further DNA sequences coding for the same CDR3. The chain combines TRBV13-1 with TRBJ2-7, with 10 bases aligning to TRBD2. This CDR3 is 15 amino acids long. V was clipped by 0 bases and J by 2 bases; unmatched bases: 2. The germline V gene has CDR1 NSHNY and CDR2 SYGAGN. The sequenced CDR3 bases are TGTGCCAGCAGTGATGTAGGACTGGGGGCCTAT. Amino acids: CASSDVGLGAY. The whole CDR3 reads CASSDVGLGAYEQYF.

This clone showed up just a few times. Any gene name here is a mouse gene name. The read ends 4 residues early relative to the CDR3; the germline J gene fills the gap. The gene calls are TRBV19 and TRBJ1-1; TRBD1 agrees at 9 bases. CDR1 and CDR2 (germline): FNHDT, SITEND (reference sequence). This CDR3 has 15 residues. V dropped 1 base and J dropped 3; count of bases not matched to a gene: 4. Incomplete CDR3 DNA: TGTGCCAGCAGTATACCGGGACAGGGTGACACA. This sequence encodes CASSIPGQGDT. The CDR3 as a whole reads CASSIPGQGDTEVFF.

Note on this clone: Gene and germline names: mouse. The read ends 4 residues before the CDR3 terminus; that terminus is restored from the germline J gene. The chain employs TRBV19 and TRBJ2-2, with D possibly TRBD1 on 6 matching bases. V was shortened by 0 bases and J by 4 bases, with 10 bases between the two germline ends. The CDR3 contains 15 residues. Germline CDR1 reads FNHDT; CDR2 reads SITEND (reference sequence). CDR3 DNA, as far as it was read: TGTGCCAGCAGTATAGAGGCCAGGGGCACCGGG. It is translated as CASSIEARGTG. From start to end, the CDR3 is CASSIEARGTGQLYF.